The rows below give T cell receptor beta chains drawn from one sample of a study of yellow fever vaccine responses in identical twins. TCRdb re-called the RT-PCR reads through MiXCR, storing one row per CDR3 protein. This table has 9,500 to 11,000 distinct CDR3 sequences, approximately 87% appearing once. Source: T cells from blood (PBMCs), unsorted or a sorted subset (not recorded which), taken before or after yellow fever vaccination (not recorded which). These TCRs come from a woman aged 18-29 years who received the yellow fever vaccine. The CDR3 runs from the conserved cysteine through the conserved F or W. Each record gives: CDR3 protein, CDR3 DNA, clone size, V gene, D gene, J gene. The D gene is left open where the match is weak. A clone size is listed for some rows: how often the clone was seen (once, few, many), or a class if it is expanded.

CDR3: CASSFGTANYGYTF
DNA: TGTGCCAGCAGCTTCGGGACAGCGAACTATGGCTACACCTTC
size: -
V: TRBV11-1
D: TRBD1
J: TRBJ1-2

CDR3: CASGLQRQVGVSDTQYF
DNA: TGTGCTAGTGGTTTGCAGCGGCAAGTGGGGGTTTCAGATACGCAGTATTTT
size: -
V: TRBV12-5
D: -
J: TRBJ2-3

CDR3: CASSDRGSRDTQYF
DNA: TGTGCCAGCAGCGACCGGGGATCCAGGGATACGCAGTATTTT
size: -
V: TRBV5-5
D: -
J: TRBJ2-3

CDR3: CASSILNSYEQYF
DNA: TGTGCCAGCTCAATTCTCAACTCCTACGAGCAGTACTTC
size: -
V: TRBV14
D: -
J: TRBJ2-7

CDR3: CASSMTGFNSPLHF
DNA: TGTGCCAGCAGTATGACAGGGTTTAATTCACCCCTCCACTTT
size: -
V: TRBV12-3/TRBV12-4
D: TRBD1
J: TRBJ1-6

CDR3: CASSQGDRDYEQYF
DNA: TGTGCCAGCAGCCAAGGGGACAGGGACTACGAGCAGTACTTC
size: -
V: TRBV13
D: TRBD1
J: TRBJ2-7

CDR3: CSVLLTYEQYF
DNA: TGCAGCGTTCTCCTAACCTACGAGCAGTACTTC
size: once
V: TRBV29-1
D: -
J: TRBJ2-7

CDR3: CASSLSGNYGYTF
DNA: TGTGCCAGCAGTTTATCCGGTAACTATGGCTACACCTTC
size: -
V: TRBV28
D: -
J: TRBJ1-2

CDR3: CASSSQYNEQFF
DNA: TGCGCCAGCAGCTCGCAGTACAATGAGCAGTTCTTC
size: -
V: TRBV5-1
D: -
J: TRBJ2-1

CDR3: CASSPFAANNQPQHF
DNA: TGTGCCAGCTCACCCTTTGCAGCCAACAATCAGCCCCAGCATTTT
size: -
V: TRBV18
D: -
J: TRBJ1-5

CDR3: CASSFRASGIQVPNEQFF
DNA: TGTGCCAGCAGCTTTCGGGCTAGCGGGATCCAGGTACCCAATGAGCAGTTCTTC
size: few
V: TRBV11-3
D: TRBD2
J: TRBJ2-1

CDR3: CSATYYNEQFF
DNA: TGCAGCGCTACCTATTACAATGAGCAGTTCTTC
size: -
V: TRBV29-1
D: -
J: TRBJ2-1

CDR3: CASSPARSGTIYEQYF
DNA: TGTGCCAGCAGTCCGGCACGTAGCGGGACCATCTACGAGCAGTACTTC
size: few
V: TRBV6-1
D: TRBD2
J: TRBJ2-7

CDR3: CSARTPWTGNDEQFF
DNA: TGCAGTGCTAGAACCCCCTGGACAGGGAATGATGAGCAGTTCTTC
size: -
V: TRBV20-1
D: TRBD1
J: TRBJ2-1

CDR3: CASSDYLAPGEKLFF
DNA: TGCGCCAGCAGTGATTATCTGGCACCAGGGGAAAAACTGTTTTTT
size: few
V: TRBV10-2
D: -
J: TRBJ1-4

CDR3: CASSFGQADTEAFF
DNA: TGCGCCAGCAGCTTCGGGCAGGCGGACACTGAAGCTTTCTTT
size: few
V: TRBV5-1
D: -
J: TRBJ1-1

CDR3: CASSPSGGGVTQYF
DNA: TGTGCCAGCAGCCCCAGCGGAGGGGGAGTTACGCAGTATTTT
size: -
V: TRBV11-2
D: -
J: TRBJ2-3

CDR3: CASSGGVSGEQYF
DNA: TGTGCCAGCAGTGGGGGGGTTTCGGGTGAGCAGTACTTC
size: -
V: TRBV2
D: -
J: TRBJ2-7

CDR3: CSSTTGGFYGYTF
DNA: TGCAGCTCAACGACAGGGGGCTTTTATGGCTACACCTTC
size: once
V: TRBV29-1
D: TRBD1
J: TRBJ1-2

CDR3: CASSLAGNEAFF
DNA: TGTGCCAGCAGCTTAGCAGGGAATGAAGCTTTCTTT
size: -
V: TRBV11-1
D: -
J: TRBJ1-1

CDR3: CAISENVGNYGYTF
DNA: TGTGCCATCAGTGAGAACGTCGGTAACTATGGCTACACCTTC
size: -
V: TRBV10-3
D: -
J: TRBJ1-2

CDR3: CASSLGSPTLTEAFF
DNA: TGTGCCAGCAGCTTAGGATCCCCAACCCTCACTGAAGCTTTCTTT
size: -
V: TRBV7-9
D: -
J: TRBJ1-1

CDR3: CATSRGGQGKDEQFF
DNA: TGTGCCACCAGCAGAGGGGGACAGGGGAAAGATGAGCAGTTCTTC
size: -
V: TRBV15
D: TRBD1
J: TRBJ2-1

CDR3: CASSLALGDNEQFF
DNA: TGTGCCAGCAGCTTAGCGCTAGGTGACAATGAGCAGTTCTTC
size: -
V: TRBV7-7
D: -
J: TRBJ2-1

CDR3: CASSLETAGGNTIYF
DNA: TGTGCCAGCAGCTTAGAGACCGCTGGGGGAAACACCATATATTTT
size: -
V: TRBV11-2
D: -
J: TRBJ1-3

CDR3: CASRDGGYGYTF
DNA: TGTGCCAGCAGGGACGGGGGCTATGGCTACACCTTC
size: -
V: TRBV2
D: -
J: TRBJ1-2

CDR3: CSVLDPGQVIYGYTF
DNA: TGCAGCGTTCTCGATCCGGGACAGGTGATATATGGCTACACCTTC
size: -
V: TRBV29-1
D: TRBD1
J: TRBJ1-2

CDR3: CASSYSGQGDTEAFF
DNA: TGTGCCAGCAGTTACTCTGGACAGGGGGACACTGAAGCTTTCTTT
size: -
V: TRBV6-5
D: TRBD1
J: TRBJ1-1

CDR3: CASSRRPQETQYF
DNA: TGTGCCAGCAGTCGCCGACCACAAGAGACCCAGTACTTC
size: -
V: TRBV2
D: -
J: TRBJ2-5

CDR3: CASSLSGTGANVLTF
DNA: TGTGCCAGCAGTTTGTCCGGAACTGGGGCCAACGTCCTGACTTTC
size: -
V: TRBV28
D: -
J: TRBJ2-6

CDR3: CSARSGSSEQYF
DNA: TGCAGCGCACGTAGCGGGAGCTCCGAGCAGTACTTC
size: few
V: TRBV29-1
D: TRBD2
J: TRBJ2-7

CDR3: CSARSLEGSNYGYTF
DNA: TGCAGTGCACGAAGTTTGGAGGGCTCTAACTATGGCTACACCTTC
size: -
V: TRBV20-1
D: -
J: TRBJ1-2

CDR3: CASSNRGPYGYTF
DNA: TGTGCCAGCAGCAACAGGGGGCCCTATGGCTACACCTTC
size: -
V: TRBV12-3/TRBV12-4
D: TRBD1
J: TRBJ1-2

CDR3: CASSEWVVYGYTF
DNA: TGTGCCAGCAGTGAATGGGTGGTCTATGGCTACACTTTC
size: -
V: TRBV2
D: -
J: TRBJ1-2

CDR3: CASSSGTSGGARGDTQYF
DNA: TGCGCCAGCAGCTCAGGGACTAGCGGGGGGGCCCGTGGAGATACGCAGTATTTT
size: -
V: TRBV5-1
D: TRBD2
J: TRBJ2-3

CDR3: CASSHGTGLYSNQPQHF
DNA: TGTGCCAGCAGCCACGGGACAGGGTTATATAGCAATCAGCCCCAGCATTTT
size: -
V: TRBV11-1
D: TRBD1
J: TRBJ1-5

CDR3: CASSLDAGTGATLGLADTQYF
DNA: TGTGCCAGCAGCTTAGACGCCGGGACAGGGGCCACGCTCGGCCTTGCAGATACGCAGTATTTT
size: -
V: TRBV11-2
D: TRBD1
J: TRBJ2-3

CDR3: CASSPPSGRHNEQFF
DNA: TGTGCCAGCAGCCCCCCTAGCGGGAGACACAATGAGCAGTTCTTC
size: -
V: TRBV7-9
D: TRBD2
J: TRBJ2-1

CDR3: CAISEEGPPSYEQYF
DNA: TGTGCCATCAGTGAAGAGGGGCCTCCTTCCTACGAGCAGTACTTC
size: -
V: TRBV10-3
D: -
J: TRBJ2-7

CDR3: CATSDPTASYNEQFF
DNA: TGTGCCACCAGTGACCCTACGGCGTCCTACAATGAGCAGTTCTTC
size: once
V: TRBV24-1
D: -
J: TRBJ2-1

CDR3: CASRRTGNNQPQHF
DNA: TGTGCCAGCAGACGGACAGGAAATAATCAGCCCCAGCATTTT
size: -
V: TRBV6-1
D: TRBD1
J: TRBJ1-5

CDR3: CSVAGGGYEQYF
DNA: TGCAGTGTGGCGGGAGGGGGATACGAGCAGTACTTC
size: -
V: TRBV20-1
D: TRBD2
J: TRBJ2-7

CDR3: CASSQNTPTEAFF
DNA: TGTGCCAGCAGCCAAAATACACCAACTGAAGCTTTCTTT
size: -
V: TRBV3-1
D: -
J: TRBJ1-1

CDR3: CATSDWYRGTQYF
DNA: TGTGCCACCAGTGATTGGTACAGGGGGACCCAGTACTTC
size: -
V: TRBV24-1
D: TRBD1
J: TRBJ2-5

CDR3: CATSSDRDSGYTF
DNA: TGTGCCACCAGTTCGGACCGGGACAGTGGCTACACCTTC
size: -
V: TRBV24-1
D: TRBD1
J: TRBJ1-2

CDR3: CASSQDGLAGQQFF
DNA: TGCGCCAGCAGCCAAGATGGCCTAGCGGGACAGCAGTTCTTC
size: -
V: TRBV4-1
D: TRBD2
J: TRBJ2-1

CDR3: CASSPRDRAYGYTF
DNA: TGTGCCAGCAGCCCCCGGGACAGGGCCTATGGCTACACCTTC
size: -
V: TRBV7-2
D: TRBD1
J: TRBJ1-2

CDR3: CASSLAQGSVETQYF
DNA: TGTGCCAGCAGCTTGGCGCAGGGGTCGGTAGAGACCCAGTACTTC
size: -
V: TRBV7-2
D: -
J: TRBJ2-5

CDR3: CASSLPNRETQYF
DNA: TGTGCCAGCAGTCTTCCTAACCGGGAGACCCAGTACTTC
size: -
V: TRBV2
D: -
J: TRBJ2-5

CDR3: CASSELERGNTDTQYF
DNA: TGCGCCAGCAGTGAGTTAGAGCGGGGGAACACAGATACGCAGTATTTT
size: -
V: TRBV10-1
D: TRBD2
J: TRBJ2-3

CDR3: CSVEGRYEQYF
DNA: TGCAGCGTTGAAGGGCGCTACGAGCAGTACTTC
size: few
V: TRBV29-1
D: -
J: TRBJ2-7

CDR3: CASSQGVGTEAFF
DNA: TGCGCCAGCAGCCAGGGGGTCGGCACTGAAGCTTTCTTT
size: -
V: TRBV4-1
D: -
J: TRBJ1-1

CDR3: CASSQDGVGGQPQHF
DNA: TGCGCCAGCAGCCAAGATGGCGTTGGGGGTCAGCCCCAGCATTTT
size: -
V: TRBV4-3
D: -
J: TRBJ1-5

CDR3: CASSPDRMNTEAFF
DNA: TGTGCCAGCAGTCCGGACAGAATGAACACTGAAGCTTTCTTT
size: -
V: TRBV7-9
D: -
J: TRBJ1-1

CDR3: CASRKMTEGYNEQFF
DNA: TGTGCCAGCAGAAAGATGACCGAAGGCTACAATGAGCAGTTCTTC
size: -
V: TRBV5-6
D: -
J: TRBJ2-1

CDR3: CASRPGQNYGYTF
DNA: TGTGCCAGCAGACCCGGACAGAACTATGGCTACACCTTC
size: -
V: TRBV6-1
D: -
J: TRBJ1-2

CDR3: CASSTTGSGSPLHF
DNA: TGTGCCAGCAGCACGACAGGATCGGGGTCACCCCTCCACTTT
size: -
V: TRBV11-1
D: -
J: TRBJ1-6

CDR3: CASSSQDTEAFF
DNA: TGTGCCAGCAGCTCCCAAGACACTGAAGCTTTCTTT
size: -
V: TRBV11-1
D: -
J: TRBJ1-1

CDR3: CASKNKQNIQYF
DNA: TGTGCCAGTAAGAACAAACAAAACATTCAGTACTTC
size: -
V: TRBV19
D: -
J: TRBJ2-4

CDR3: CASSYLSRNNSPLHF
DNA: TGTGCCAGCAGTTACCTGAGCAGAAATAATTCACCCCTCCACTTT
size: -
V: TRBV6-2/TRBV6-3
D: -
J: TRBJ1-6